The entry below describes one T cell receptor (beta chain). The antigen it recognizes is unknown. No qualities accompany the bases; no much larger clone lies one base away. The record originates from a study of Tregs in tolerant kidney transplant recipients (dated by TCRdb to the late 2010s). Background on the whole study: The study used TCRbeta sequencing to identify donor-specific regulatory T cells before combined kidney and bone marrow transplantation, then tracked those cells after transplant. TCRbeta repertoire sequencing was used in a few healthy controls to compare several ways of expanding Tregs specific for an allogeneic donor.

V is reduced by 4 bases and J by 11 bases, leaving a spacing of 17 bases between them. CDR1 and CDR2 are read off the germline V gene as ENHRY and SYGVKD. Its CDR3 holds 13 amino acids, cysteine through phenylalanine. Kept here is only the CDR3 DNA, which spans 39 bases and is read in frame from base 1. What the authors observed across the whole study: Although technical replication error seemed to be minimal, the question of biological reproducibility was not addressed directly. Because only a small number of patients were included, the study had limitations, and the results will need to be validated in larger populations as well as under other immunosuppression protocols. Expanding Tregs with activated donor B cells appeared to identify the most biologically relevant and donor-specific TCRbeta repertoire.

Thawed PBMCs were FACS-sorted into unstimulated Tregs (CD4+CD25+CD127-), CD4+ non-Tregs (CD4+CD25-), CD4 cells and CD8 cells. Blood from healthy controls was obtained either as purchased buffy coats or from healthy volunteers. Healthy control blood was processed by Ficoll density gradient to PBMCs and cryopreserved; patient PBMCs were collected before and after transplant. For TCRbeta CDR3 sequencing, genomic DNA was extracted from sorted cells using the QIAGEN DNeasy Blood and Tissue Kit. High-throughput TCRbeta CDR3 sequencing was carried out commercially through immunoSEQ, with PCR amplification with bias correction and internal controls included. As for how the authors treated the data: Unique productive TCRbeta sequences were defined by CDR3 nucleotide sequence where primers matched, and otherwise by CDR3 amino acid sequence together with Vbeta and Jbeta genes. To correct for sorting error, sequences found in more than one sorted population at a frequency ratio of 2:1 or less were discarded, and the remaining shared sequences were assigned to the population with the higher frequency. A sequence was defined as donor-reactive if the sequence was expanded at least 5-fold in CFSE-low cells compared with unstimulated cells and had a frequency of at least 0.01% in CFSE-low cells. Repertoire divergence was quantified by Jensen-Shannon divergence calculated from the top 100 TCRbeta sequences ranked by frequency. For samples with multiple sequencing runs, sorting error was corrected in each run separately before the runs were combined. Not all clones reach the TCRdb copy of this immuneACCESS table, which keeps in-frame sequences only. Checked studies attribute under half of the gap to unresolved V genes and leave the rest unexplained. That table is the source of V, J and clone size, and D and trimming were worked out from the DNA. The sample table records tens of thousands of clones; roughly 84% of these occur just once. The ten top clones hold more than 4% of the sample.

Sequencing was carried out using CD4+ T cells from blood. The sequence joins TRBV10-3 to TRBJ1-1; the D gene is unclear. This TCR was recovered from a human donor in good health. The CDR3 protein: CAISVGKGVDAFF. Here is the DNA: TGTGCCATCAGTGTCGGGAAGGGAGTGGATGCTTTCTTT.